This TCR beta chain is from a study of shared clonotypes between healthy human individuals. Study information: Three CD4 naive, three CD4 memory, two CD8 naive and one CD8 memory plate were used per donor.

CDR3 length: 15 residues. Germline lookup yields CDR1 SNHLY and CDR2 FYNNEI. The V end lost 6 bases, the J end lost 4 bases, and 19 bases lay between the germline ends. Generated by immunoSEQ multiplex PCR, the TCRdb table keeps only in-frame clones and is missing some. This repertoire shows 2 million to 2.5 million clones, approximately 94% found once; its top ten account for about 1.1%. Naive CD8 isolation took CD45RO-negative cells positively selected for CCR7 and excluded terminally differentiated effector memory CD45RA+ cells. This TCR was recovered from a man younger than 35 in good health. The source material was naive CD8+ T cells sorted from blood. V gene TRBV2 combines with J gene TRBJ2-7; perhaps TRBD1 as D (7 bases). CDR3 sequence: CASREGAGFFYEQYF. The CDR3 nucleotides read TGTGCCAGCAGGGAGGGGGCAGGGTTTTTTTACGAGCAGTACTTC.